What follows are 31 T cell receptor beta chains derived from one specimen sequenced in a study of blood T cell repertoires in COVID-19. Produced via immunoSEQ multiplex PCR; TCRdb's table is partial and in-frame only. Of 140,000 or so clones in the sample, approximately 90% were seen once. Input material: peripheral blood. Every receptor here comes from a human donor in a cohort sampled during active COVID-19.

This chain joins TRBV27 and TRBJ1-2, with 12 nucleotides matching TRBD1. J was trimmed by 8 bases and V by 5 bases; bases with no gene match: 9. Germline CDR1 and CDR2: MNHEY and SMNVEV (reference sequence). The CDR3 is made up of 15 amino acids. The CDR3 protein is CASSRDRGRLKGYTF. CDR3 nucleotides: TGTGCCAGCAGTCGGGACAGGGGGCGACTGAAGGGCTACACCTTC.

V is TRBV7-2 and J is TRBJ2-3; 9 bases fit TRBD1. This CDR3 is built from 15 residues. The ends lost 5 bases at V and 6 bases at J; junction bases unmatched: 9. CDR1 is SGHTA and CDR2 is FQGNSA in the germline V gene. CDR3: CASSPPGQGRDTQYF. The CDR3 region has the DNA TGTGCCAGCAGCCCGCCGGGACAGGGTCGGGATACGCAGTATTTT.

The gene calls are TRBV4-1 and TRBJ1-2; a possible D gene is TRBD1 (5 bases). This CDR3 has 13 amino acids. V was clipped by 2 bases and J by 3 bases, with 7 bases between them. Germline CDR1 is MGHRA and CDR2 is YSYEKL. DNA of the CDR3: TGCGCCAGCAGCCAATCAGGGCACTATGGCTACACCTTC. It encodes CASSQSGHYGYTF.

The chain is built from TRBV9 and TRBJ1-2; 10 bases align to TRBD1. V shed 3 bases, J shed 2 bases, and the junction held 4 bases outside the gene matches. Per germline, CDR1 SGDLS and CDR2 YYNGEE. CDR3 size: 15 residues. CDR3 sequence: CASSGDRGENYGYTF. CDR3 DNA: TGTGCCAGCAGCGGGGACAGGGGAGAGAACTATGGCTACACCTTC.

This clone was observed a handful of times. The rearrangement uses TRBV6-6 and TRBJ1-6; D is undetermined. This CDR3 is built from 14 residues. Trimming pared 2 bases from V and 7 bases from J, leaving 9 bases between. The V gene's germline CDR1 is MNHNY and CDR2 SVGAGI (reference sequence). The CDR3 bases are TGTGCCAGCAGTTACGGATCGGGAAATTCACCCCTCCACTTT. This codes for CASSYGSGNSPLHF.

Only one count was recorded for this clone. The V call is TRBV7-8, the J call TRBJ2-5; 7 bases are shared with TRBD2. The V gene's germline CDR1 is SGHVS and CDR2 FQNEAQ. The CDR3 covers 12 residues. V lost 6 bases to trimming and J lost 4 bases; unmatched junction nucleotides: 2. CDR3 amino acids: CASSWGGETQYF. The CDR3 region has the DNA TGTGCCAGCAGTTGGGGGGGAGAGACCCAGTACTTC.

This chain links TRBV7-2 with TRBJ1-1, with TRBD1 matching over 11 bases. This CDR3 has 16 amino acids. The J segment lost 3 bases and the V segment lost 0 bases, leaving 3 bases of the junction unmatched. Germline loops: CDR1 SGHTA, CDR2 FQGNSA. CDR3 DNA sequence: TGTGCCAGCAGCTTAGCAGGGACAGGGGGTTACACTGAAGCTTTCTTT. The encoded protein is CASSLAGTGGYTEAFF. Filled out from reference TRBV7-2 and TRBJ1-1, the complete variable domain reads GAGVSQSPSNKVTEKGKDVELRCDPISGHTALYWYRQSLGQGLEFLIYFQGNSAPDKSGLPSDRFSAERTGGSVSTLTIQRTQQEDSAVYLCASSLAGTGGYTEAFFGQGTRLTVV.

This sequence joins TRBV7-8 and TRBJ1-2, with D tentatively TRBD1 (5 bases). CDR1 SGHVS and CDR2 FQNEAQ come from the germline V gene. The CDR3 has 14 amino acids. Trimming removed 1 base at V and 8 bases at J, with 14 bases between. The CDR3 spells CASSLEFQGQGYTF. The CDR3 DNA follows: TGTGCCAGCAGCTTAGAGTTCCAGGGTCAGGGCTACACCTTC. Together with reference TRBV7-8 and TRBJ1-2, the CDR3 gives the full variable domain: GAGVSQSPRYKVAKRGQDVALRCDPISGHVSLFWYQQALGQGPEFLTYFQNEAQLDKSGLPSDRFFAERPEGSVSTLKIQRTQQEDSAVYLCASSLEFQGQGYTFGSGTRLTVV.

About this clone itself: Sequence at one end of the junction differs from germline and may be a read error. This chain uses TRBV7-2 with TRBJ1-2; 7 bases match TRBD1. Germline V gene data show CDR1 as SGHTA and CDR2 as FQGNSA. This CDR3 has 16 residues. Written as DNA, the CDR3 is TGTGCCAGCAGCTTAGATGGGACAGCCCCTAAGTATGGCTACACCTTC. Amino acid sequence: CASSLDGTAPKYGYTF.

The CDR3 reads CASSLAGGEYEQYF. The CDR3 DNA is TGTGCCAGCAGCTTGGCAGGGGGTGAGTACGAGCAGTACTTC. The J gene is TRBJ2-7, the V gene TRBV5-6; 7 nucleotides match TRBD1. Germline V gives CDR1 SGHDT, CDR2 YYEEEE. The CDR3 spans 14 residues. Trimming took 0 bases from V and 4 from J; bases not matched to a gene: 4.

This clone was found a few times. This chain connects TRBV5-6 to TRBJ1-1; D ambiguous. The V gene lost 4 bases and the J gene lost 2 bases, with 9 bases spanning the gap. Germline V CDR1 and CDR2: SGHDT, YYEEEE. The CDR3 is 13 residues long. This chain's CDR3 is CASSLTANTEAFF. As DNA, the CDR3 is TGTGCCAGCAGCCTAACAGCAAACACTGAAGCTTTCTTT.

The chain recombines TRBV3-1 (or the pseudogene TRBV3-2) with TRBJ2-1; 8 bases are shared with TRBD2. The germline gives CDR1 LGHDT, CDR2 YNNKEL (reference sequence). The CDR3 runs 16 residues. The trim removed 4 bases at V and 8 bases at J, leaving 13 bases unmatched. The chain's CDR3 is CASSPLPTSVVYEQFF. In DNA, the CDR3 is TGTGCCAGCAGCCCCTTACCGACTAGCGTTGTCTATGAGCAGTTCTTC.

This clone turned up a few times. V usage is TRBV14 and J usage is TRBJ1-2; D may be TRBD1 (5 bases). The CDR3 is 13 amino acids. V lost 5 bases and J 4 bases, leaving 11 bases between the germline ends. CDR1 is SGHDN, CDR2 FVKESK, per germline. The CDR3 region is CASSEDTLYGYTF. CDR3 nucleotides: TGTGCCAGCAGCGAGGACACACTCTATGGCTACACCTTC.

The J gene is TRBJ2-4, the V gene TRBV7-2; 8 nucleotides align to TRBD1. Per the germline V gene, CDR1 is SGHTA and CDR2 is FQGNSA. J was trimmed by 0 bases and V by 3 bases; bases with no gene match: 4. This CDR3 is built from 16 residues. As DNA, the CDR3 is TGTGCCAGCAGCTTCGGACAGGGCGTAGCCAAAAACATTCAGTACTTC. Its protein is CASSFGQGVAKNIQYF. Combining the CDR3 with reference TRBV7-2 and TRBJ2-4 gives the whole variable domain GAGVSQSPSNKVTEKGKDVELRCDPISGHTALYWYRQSLGQGLEFLIYFQGNSAPDKSGLPSDRFSAERTGGSVSTLTIQRTQQEDSAVYLCASSFGQGVAKNIQYFGAGTRLSVL.

The rearrangement uses TRBV18 and TRBJ2-7, with 9 bases lining up with TRBD1. CDR1 KGHSH and CDR2 LQKENI come from the germline V gene. J lost 3 bases, V lost 3 bases, and 6 bases had no gene match. This CDR3 spans 15 amino acids. The CDR3 nucleotides read TGTGCCAGCTCACCTTCGGGACAGGGCTACTACGAGCAGTACTTC. Its protein is CASSPSGQGYYEQYF.

This clone was detected only once. This chain uses TRBV4-3 with TRBJ2-1; D unclear. Germline CDR1 reads LGHNA; CDR2 reads YSLEER. The germline V and J ends were trimmed by 5 bases and 7 bases, with 15 bases remaining between them. The CDR3 runs to 14 residues. This chain's CDR3 is CASSFSQRRNEQFF. CDR3 DNA sequence: TGCGCCAGCAGCTTCAGCCAGAGGCGGAATGAGCAGTTCTTC.

The chain combines TRBV6-2 or TRBV6-3 with TRBJ1-5; unclear D gene. The V end lost 2 bases, the J end lost 0 bases, and 8 bases lay between the germline ends. Germline CDR1 and CDR2: MNHEY and SVGEGT. This CDR3 spans 15 amino acids. CDR3 residues: CASSYVHSSNQPQHF. CDR3 bases: TGTGCCAGCAGTTACGTTCACAGTAGCAATCAGCCCCAGCATTTT.

J is TRBJ1-2 and V is TRBV2; TRBD1 matches at 11 bases. This CDR3 spans 13 amino acids. Germline V CDR1 and CDR2: SNHLY, FYNNEI. The J segment lost 2 bases and the V segment lost 11 bases, leaving 4 bases of the junction unmatched. This chain's CDR3 is CALRTGGNYGYTF. The CDR3 bases are TGTGCCCTAAGGACAGGGGGCAACTATGGCTACACCTTC.

V usage is TRBV5-6 and J usage is TRBJ2-3; 7 positions match TRBD2. There are 12 residues in the CDR3. Germline CDR1 and CDR2: SGHDT and YYEEEE. V lost 2 bases to trimming and J lost 6 bases; unmatched junction nucleotides: 0. CDR3 region: CASSFGGDTQYF. The CDR3 DNA reads as TGTGCCAGCAGCTTCGGGGGGGATACGCAGTATTTT.

This sequence joins TRBV10-3 and TRBJ2-1, with TRBD1 matching 10 bases. The V segment lost 5 bases and the J segment 6 bases; nucleotides outside the gene matches: 7. The CDR3 has 15 residues. From germline, CDR1 is ENHRY and CDR2 SYGVKD. Here the CDR3 reads CAISQTGQGSNEQFF. In DNA form, the CDR3 reads TGTGCCATCAGTCAGACGGGACAGGGGAGCAATGAGCAGTTCTTC.

The chain has TRBV6-4 and TRBJ2-1, with 7 nucleotides matching TRBD1. This CDR3 is built from 15 residues. In germline, CDR1 is MRHNA, CDR2 SNTAGT. J lost 0 bases, V lost 8 bases, and 7 bases had no gene match. CDR3: CASSEGASSYNEQFF. The CDR3 region has the DNA TGTGCCAGCTCTGAGGGGGCGAGCTCCTACAATGAGCAGTTCTTC.

The chain joins TRBV4-3 to TRBJ1-4; D remains unclear. Germline V gene sequence: CDR1 LGHNA, CDR2 YSLEER. With 0 bases removed from V and 8 bases from J, the gap between germline ends came to 13 bases. This CDR3 is 15 amino acids long. CDR3 loop: CASSQDLGGEEKLFF. The CDR3 bases are TGCGCCAGCAGCCAAGATCTCGGCGGGGAGGAAAAACTGTTTTTT.

The chain has TRBV12-5 and TRBJ2-3; the match to TRBD2 covers 10 bases. The CDR3 spans 12 residues. V was pared by 6 bases and J by 14 bases, with 8 bases of the junction left unmatched. CDR1 LGHNT and CDR2 FRNRAP come from the germline V gene. Written as DNA, the CDR3 is TGTGCTAGTGGCATAGCGGGGGGTCGGGCGTATTTT. Its protein product is CASGIAGGRAYF.

The rearrangement links TRBV7-9 to TRBJ1-4, with 7 bases aligning to TRBD1. V gave up 5 bases and J gave up 5 bases; unmatched junction bases: 11. Germline V gives CDR1 SEHNR, CDR2 FQNEAQ (reference sequence). The CDR3 length is 16 residues. Here the CDR3 reads CASSPGGRRANEKLFF. DNA of the CDR3: TGTGCCAGCAGCCCAGGGGGGAGAAGGGCGAATGAAAAACTGTTTTTT.

This chain links TRBV5-1 with TRBJ2-7; perhaps TRBD1 as D (6 bases). V gave up 0 bases and J gave up 2 bases, with 24 bases separating them. Germline V gene sequence: CDR1 SGHRS, CDR2 YFSETQ. This CDR3 has 19 residues. CDR3 residues: CASSLASVISGTFTYEQYF. CDR3 nucleotide sequence: TGCGCCAGCAGCTTGGCCTCAGTTATTTCCGGGACATTCACCTACGAGCAGTACTTC.

The V and J genes are TRBV19 and TRBJ1-6, with a possible D match to TRBD1 (6 bases). In germline, CDR1 is LNHDA, CDR2 SQIVND (reference sequence). This CDR3 has 15 amino acids. V shed 7 bases and J shed 2 bases, with 12 bases lying between them. The CDR3 reads CASTGGATYNSPLHF. CDR3 nucleotides: TGTGCCAGTACCGGGGGGGCGACCTATAATTCACCCCTCCACTTT.

V gene TRBV11-2 combines with J gene TRBJ2-7, with D possibly TRBD1 on 7 matching bases. The ends were cut back, 1 base at V and 11 bases at J, with 9 bases in the middle. Germline assignment: CDR1 SGHAT and CDR2 FQNNGV. This CDR3 comprises 11 residues. The CDR3 nucleotides read TGTGCCAGCAGCTTAGTCAGGGGGGAGTACTTC. Translated: CASSLVRGEYF.

The CDR3 is CSVETPGYNEQFF. In DNA form, the CDR3 reads TGCAGCGTTGAAACCCCAGGATACAATGAGCAGTTCTTC. The chain has TRBV29-1 and TRBJ2-1; no firm D call. The CDR3 has 13 amino acids. Germline V CDR1 and CDR2: SQVTM, ANQGSEA. V lost 2 bases and J 4 bases, leaving 9 bases between the germline ends.

In its sample, this clone was seen once. The gene calls are TRBV9 and TRBJ2-7, with a possible D match to TRBD1 (5 bases). The CDR3 is 14 amino acids. Germline V gene sequence: CDR1 SGDLS, CDR2 YYNGEE. V lost 4 bases, J lost 0 bases, and 11 bases lay in between. The CDR3 DNA follows: TGTGCCAGCAGCCCAGGACACCACTCCTACGAGCAGTACTTC. Protein product: CASSPGHHSYEQYF.

This sequence joins TRBV19 and TRBJ2-2, with D perhaps matching TRBD1 (6 bases). Germline-derived CDR1 and CDR2 are LNHDA and SQIVND (reference sequence). V lost 4 bases to trimming and J lost 3 bases, with 9 bases between them. This CDR3 contains 14 residues. This CDR3 reads CASSTYRDTGELFF. The CDR3 region has the DNA TGTGCCAGTAGTACCTACAGGGACACCGGGGAGCTGTTTTTT.

The chain employs TRBV27 and TRBJ2-3, with 7 bases that match TRBD1. This CDR3 is 15 amino acids long. J lost 3 bases, V lost 4 bases, and 7 bases had no gene match. CDR1 is MNHEY, CDR2 SMNVEV, per germline (reference sequence). The CDR3 region is CASSSGQVETDTQYF. CDR3 nucleotides: TGTGCCAGCAGTTCCGGACAGGTTGAAACAGATACGCAGTATTTT.